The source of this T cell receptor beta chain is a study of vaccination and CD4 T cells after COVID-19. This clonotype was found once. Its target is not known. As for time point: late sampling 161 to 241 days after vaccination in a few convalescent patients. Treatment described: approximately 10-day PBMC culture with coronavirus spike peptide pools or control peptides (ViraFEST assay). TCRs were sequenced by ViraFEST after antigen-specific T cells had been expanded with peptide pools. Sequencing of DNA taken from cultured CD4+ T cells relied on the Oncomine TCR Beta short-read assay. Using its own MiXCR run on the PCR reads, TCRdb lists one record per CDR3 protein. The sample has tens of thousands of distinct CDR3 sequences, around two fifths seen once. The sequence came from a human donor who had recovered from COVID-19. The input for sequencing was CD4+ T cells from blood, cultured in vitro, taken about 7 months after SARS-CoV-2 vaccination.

This chain's CDR3 is CASSVRWGSYEQYF. Written as DNA, the CDR3 is TGTGCCAGCAGTGTGAGGTGGGGTTCCTACGAGCAGTACTTC. V is TRBV6-1 and J is TRBJ2-7; D remains unclear. The germline V gene encodes CDR1 MNHNS and CDR2 SASEGT. This CDR3 spans 14 amino acids. Trimming removed 4 bases at V and 1 base at J, with 11 bases between.